What follows are 18 T cell receptor beta chains derived from one specimen sequenced in a study of post-analysis software for immune sequencing data. Study-level results: Comparison of patients with controls showed five or six TRBV segments more frequent in patients, TRBV5-6, TRBV5-1 and TRBV20-1 among them.

No antigens are known for them. The library was made from cDNA and included unique molecular identifiers. From the PCR reads, TCRdb called clonotypes with MiXCR, one entry per CDR3 protein. The profile shows 150,000 to 200,000 distinct CDR3 sequences, around 30% of them singletons. The sequenced sample was blood. Source of these receptors: a girl under 18 with multiple sclerosis.

This clonotype came up many times. The V call is TRBV7-2, the J call TRBJ2-1; D assignment may be TRBD1 or TRBD2 (5 bases each). The CDR3 has 14 amino acids. The V and J ends lost 5 bases and 4 bases respectively, with 12 bases between them. Germline V gives CDR1 SGHTA, CDR2 FQGNSA. The CDR3 is CASSLLGPYNEQFF. For the CDR3, the DNA is TGTGCCAGCAGCCTACTGGGACCTTACAATGAGCAGTTCTTC. The entire variable domain, with the rest obtained from reference TRBV7-2 and TRBJ2-1, is as follows: GAGVSQSPSNKVTEKGKDVELRCDPISGHTALYWYRQSLGQGLEFLIYFQGNSAPDKSGLPSDRFSAERTGGSVSTLTIQRTQQEDSAVYLCASSLLGPYNEQFFGPGTRLTVL.

The chain recombines TRBV5-1 with TRBJ2-2, with TRBD2 matching over 12 bases. V lost 0 bases, J lost 6 bases, and 0 bases stayed unmatched. CDR3 size: 15 residues. CDR1 is SGHRS and CDR2 is YFSETQ in the germline V gene. Written as DNA, the CDR3 is TGCGCCAGCAGCTTGGGACTAGCGGGAGCCGGGGAGCTGTTTTTT. Translated: CASSLGLAGAGELFF.

The chain carries TRBV29-1 and TRBJ2-4; D gene unclear. The CDR3 sequence is 14 residues long. V was cut by 2 bases and J by 1 base, with 9 bases left in between. Germline V gene sequence: CDR1 SQVTM, CDR2 ANQGSEA. The CDR3 DNA is TGCAGCGTTGAATCTGGGGTCGCCAAAAACATTCAGTACTTC. Translated: CSVESGVAKNIQYF.

This clonotype showed up just once. This clone may be a read error of a much larger clone one base away. This rearrangement joins TRBV25-1 to TRBJ2-3; 7 bases map to TRBD2. Germline V gene sequence: CDR1 MGHDK, CDR2 SYGVNS. V shed 0 bases, J shed 0 bases, and the junction held 12 bases outside the gene matches. This CDR3 spans 19 amino acids. Here the CDR3 DNA reads TGTGCCAGCAGTGAATATACCTGCGCTAGCGGTATTAGCACAGATACGCAGTATTTT. Its protein product is CASSEYTCASGISTDTQYF.

With respect to this clonotype: Germline and junction disagree at one end, which may indicate a read error. As DNA, the CDR3 is TGCGCCAGCACCCAAACTCCGGGACTAGCGGCCTACGAGCAGTACTTC. As protein: CASTQTPGLAAYEQYF. This rearrangement joins TRBV4-1 to TRBJ2-5, with 11 bases fitting TRBD2. The J call is uncertain, as TRBJ2-7 better fits the DNA end. CDR3 size: 16 residues. Germline CDR1 MGHRA, CDR2 YSYEKL.

This clonotype appeared many times. For the CDR3, the DNA is TGTGCCAGCAGCGGACGACCGGGCACTGAAGCTTTCTTT. Protein product: CASSGRPGTEAFF. The J gene is TRBJ1-1, the V gene TRBV9, with unresolved D. Germline lookup yields CDR1 SGDLS and CDR2 YYNGEE. The V end was cut by 3 bases, the J end by 4 bases, with 10 bases between. This CDR3 region has 13 residues.

This clonotype was counted ten times or more. This chain links TRBV5-6 with TRBJ2-7; D uncertain. V lost 4 bases to trimming and J lost 1 base, with 12 bases between them. From germline, CDR1 is SGHDT and CDR2 YYEEEE. This CDR3 spans 14 amino acids. The CDR3 sequence: CASSIGYGSYEQYF. The CDR3 DNA reads TGTGCCAGCAGCATAGGGTACGGATCCTACGAGCAGTACTTC.

A remark on this clonotype: It may be a read error: a sequence one base away is much more abundant. The CDR3 DNA sequence: TGTGCCAGCAGCGGGCAGTACAGGGGGCGAACCTACAGTGAGCAGTTCTTC. Its translation is CASSGQYRGRTYSEQFF. The genes are TRBV5-5 and TRBJ2-1; the match to TRBD1 covers 9 bases. The CDR3 is 17 amino acids. Germline-derived CDR1 and CDR2 are SGHKS and YYEKEE (reference sequence).

The J gene is TRBJ2-5, the V gene TRBV9, with D unclear. Germline V gene lookup returns CDR1 SGDLS and CDR2 YYNGEE. V was trimmed by 4 bases and J by 2 bases, leaving 12 bases between them. This CDR3 contains 14 residues. CDR3 bases: TGTGCCAGCAGCCCGCGGACGAAACAAGAGACCCAGTACTTC. Translated: CASSPRTKQETQYF.

The J gene is TRBJ1-2, the V gene TRBV6-6; no clear D gene. The CDR3 has 10 residues. Trimming removed 6 bases at V and 9 bases at J, with 8 bases between. Germline lookup yields CDR1 MNHNY and CDR2 SVGAGI (reference sequence). This CDR3 is CASSRSRYTF. DNA for the CDR3: TGTGCCAGCAGCCGGTCTCGCTACACCTTC.

To note about this clonotype: This clone may be a read error of a much larger clone one base away. CDR3 amino acids: CASIEGYGFTF. CDR3 bases: TGTGCCAGCATTGAGGGCTATGGCTTCACCTTC. The rearrangement uses TRBV6-6 and TRBJ1-2, with D unclear. This CDR3 has 11 amino acids. Germline V lookup: CDR1 MNHNY, CDR2 SVGAGI (reference sequence).

The chain joins TRBV29-1 to TRBJ2-7, with a weak D call TRBD2 (6 bases). The CDR3 has 14 residues. CDR1 and CDR2 from the germline V gene are SQVTM and ANQGSEA. V was pared by 4 bases and J by 4 bases, with 17 bases between. The CDR3 DNA is TGCAGCGTTGGTGGCGGGACTGGAGCTTACGAGCAGTACTTC. This encodes CSVGGGTGAYEQYF.

The chain links TRBV20-1 to TRBJ2-3, with D tentatively TRBD2 (6 bases). The CDR3 has 17 residues. The germline gives CDR1 DFQATT, CDR2 SNEGSKA (reference sequence). V was cut by 3 bases and J by 7 bases, with 26 bases left in between. The CDR3 loop reads CSASRSSWGSGGNTQYF. Written as DNA, the CDR3 is TGCAGTGCTAGTAGATCATCCTGGGGGTCCGGGGGAAATACGCAGTATTTT.

The CDR3 DNA reads as TGTGCCAGCAGCTTAGCAGGGAATAGAGAGACCCAGTACTTC. Translation: CASSLAGNRETQYF. The chain couples TRBV7-6 to TRBJ2-5, with D unclear. Germline-derived CDR1 and CDR2 are SGHVS and FNYEAQ. CDR3 length equals 14 residues. The ends were cut back, 0 bases at V and 4 bases at J, with 9 bases in the middle.

The chain uses TRBV29-1 and TRBJ2-1; D is possibly TRBD2 (6 bases). V lost 0 bases, J lost 6 bases, and 21 bases lay in between. CDR1 SQVTM and CDR2 ANQGSEA come from the germline V gene. This CDR3 spans 17 amino acids. The CDR3 DNA reads TGCAGCGTTGAAGACCGTCGGGAGACCCTCAGGCTCAATGAGCAGTTCTTC. Protein sequence: CSVEDRRETLRLNEQFF.

The chain uses TRBV7-2 and TRBJ2-5; the D is unclear. Trimming removed 4 bases from V and 5 bases from J, with 14 bases in between. The CDR3 spans 14 residues. Germline loops: CDR1 SGHTA, CDR2 FQGNSA. The CDR3 region has the DNA TGTGCCAGCAGCTCCGGCGTCGGATCCGAGACCCAGTACTTC. Translation gives CASSSGVGSETQYF.

This chain uses TRBV28 with TRBJ1-1; D is unresolved. Trimming took 10 bases from V and 0 from J, leaving 6 bases between them. The CDR3 is 11 residues long. Germline CDR1 is MDHEN and CDR2 is SYDVKM. The CDR3 coding sequence is TGTGCCACAGATCTGAACACTGAAGCTTTCTTT. Amino acid sequence: CATDLNTEAFF. Together with reference TRBV28 and TRBJ1-1, the CDR3 gives the full variable domain: DVKVTQSSRYLVKRTGEKVFLECVQDMDHENMFWYRQDPGLGLRLIYFSYDVKMKEKGDIPEGYSVSREKKERFSLILESASTNQTSMYLCATDLNTEAFFGQGTRLTVV.

This clonotype was found many times. The V gene is TRBV27, the J gene TRBJ2-7; perhaps TRBD2 as D (6 bases). CDR1 and CDR2 from the germline V gene are MNHEY and SMNVEV (reference sequence). The CDR3 runs 15 residues. V was cut by 6 bases and J by 2 bases, with 17 bases left in between. DNA of the CDR3: TGTGCCAGCAGCCTGGGACTCGCAAAGGCCTACGAGCAGTACTTC. Its protein is CASSLGLAKAYEQYF.